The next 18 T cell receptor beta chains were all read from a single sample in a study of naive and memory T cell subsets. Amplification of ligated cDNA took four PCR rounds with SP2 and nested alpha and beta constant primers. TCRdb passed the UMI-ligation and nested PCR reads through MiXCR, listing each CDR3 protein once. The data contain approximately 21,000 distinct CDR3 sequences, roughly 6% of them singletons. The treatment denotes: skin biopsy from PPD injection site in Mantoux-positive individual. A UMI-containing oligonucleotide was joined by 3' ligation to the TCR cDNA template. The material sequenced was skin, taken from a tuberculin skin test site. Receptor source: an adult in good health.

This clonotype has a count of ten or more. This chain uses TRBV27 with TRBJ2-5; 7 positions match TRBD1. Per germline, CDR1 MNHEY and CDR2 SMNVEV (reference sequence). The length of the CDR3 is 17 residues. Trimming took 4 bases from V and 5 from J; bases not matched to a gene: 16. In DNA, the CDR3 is TGTGCCAGCAGTTCAACATCAGCGAGGACAGGCGGCGAGACCCAGTACTTC. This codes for CASSSTSARTGGETQYF.

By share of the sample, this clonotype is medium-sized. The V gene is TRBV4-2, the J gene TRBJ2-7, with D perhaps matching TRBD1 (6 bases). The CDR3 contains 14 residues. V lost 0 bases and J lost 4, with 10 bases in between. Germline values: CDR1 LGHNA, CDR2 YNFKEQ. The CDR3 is CASSQEFRGYEQYF. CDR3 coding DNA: TGTGCCAGCAGCCAAGAATTTAGGGGGTACGAGCAGTACTTC.

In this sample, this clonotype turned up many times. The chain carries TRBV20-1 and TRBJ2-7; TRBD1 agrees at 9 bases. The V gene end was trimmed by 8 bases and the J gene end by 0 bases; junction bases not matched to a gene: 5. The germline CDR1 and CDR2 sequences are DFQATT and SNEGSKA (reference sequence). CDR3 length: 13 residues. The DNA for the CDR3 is TGCAGTCCCGGGACAGGGAGCTCCTACGAGCAGTACTTC. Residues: CSPGTGSSYEQYF.

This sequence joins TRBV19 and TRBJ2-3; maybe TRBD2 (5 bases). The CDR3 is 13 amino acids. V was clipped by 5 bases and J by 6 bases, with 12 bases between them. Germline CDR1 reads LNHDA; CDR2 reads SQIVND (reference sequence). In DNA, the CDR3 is TGTGCCAGTAGTGCGTGGTGGAGGGATACGCAGTATTTT. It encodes CASSAWWRDTQYF.

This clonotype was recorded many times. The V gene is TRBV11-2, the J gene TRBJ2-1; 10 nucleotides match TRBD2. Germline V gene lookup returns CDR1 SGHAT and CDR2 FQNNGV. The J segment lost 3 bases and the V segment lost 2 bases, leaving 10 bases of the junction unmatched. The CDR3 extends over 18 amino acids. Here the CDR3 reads CASSLTLAGDPIYNEQFF. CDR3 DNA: TGTGCCAGCAGCTTAACGCTAGCGGGAGACCCCATCTACAATGAGCAGTTCTTC.

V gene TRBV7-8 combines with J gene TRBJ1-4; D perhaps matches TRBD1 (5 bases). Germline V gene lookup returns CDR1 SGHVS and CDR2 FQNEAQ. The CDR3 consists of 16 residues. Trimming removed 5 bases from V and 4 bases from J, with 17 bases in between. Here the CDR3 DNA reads TGTGCCAGCAGCCCGTTAGCGGGACGGATTAATGAAAAACTGTTTTTT. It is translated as CASSPLAGRINEKLFF.

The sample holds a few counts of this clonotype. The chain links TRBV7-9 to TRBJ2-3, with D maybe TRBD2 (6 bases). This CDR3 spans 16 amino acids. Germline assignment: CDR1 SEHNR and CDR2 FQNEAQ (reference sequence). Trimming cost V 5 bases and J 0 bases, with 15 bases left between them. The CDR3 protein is CASSPSSVLSTDTQYF. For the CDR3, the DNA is TGTGCCAGCAGCCCCTCTAGCGTGCTTAGCACAGATACGCAGTATTTT.

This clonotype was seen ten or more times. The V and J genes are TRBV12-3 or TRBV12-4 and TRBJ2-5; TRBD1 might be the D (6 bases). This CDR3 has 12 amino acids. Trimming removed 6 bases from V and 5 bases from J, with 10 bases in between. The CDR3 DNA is TGTGCCAGCAGACAGGGTTGGGAGACCCAGTACTTC. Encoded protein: CASRQGWETQYF.

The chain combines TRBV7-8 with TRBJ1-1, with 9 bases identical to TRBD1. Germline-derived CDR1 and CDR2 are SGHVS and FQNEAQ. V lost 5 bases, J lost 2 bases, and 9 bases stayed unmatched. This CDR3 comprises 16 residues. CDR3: CASSLKDRGSNTEAFF. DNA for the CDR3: TGTGCCAGCAGCCTAAAGGACAGGGGATCAAACACTGAAGCTTTCTTT.

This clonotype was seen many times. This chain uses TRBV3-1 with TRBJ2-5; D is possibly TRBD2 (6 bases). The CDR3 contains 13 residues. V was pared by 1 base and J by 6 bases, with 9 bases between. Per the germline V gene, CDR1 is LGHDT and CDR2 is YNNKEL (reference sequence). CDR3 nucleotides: TGTGCCAGCAGCCAAGTGGAGGGCAAGACCCAGTACTTC. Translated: CASSQVEGKTQYF.

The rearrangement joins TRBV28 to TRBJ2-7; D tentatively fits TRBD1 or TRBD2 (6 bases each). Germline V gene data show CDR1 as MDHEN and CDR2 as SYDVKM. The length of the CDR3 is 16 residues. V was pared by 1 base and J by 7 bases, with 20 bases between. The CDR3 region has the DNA TGTGCCAGCAGTTTATCATGGGGGGCGCGGACCTTGGAGCAGTACTTC. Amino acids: CASSLSWGARTLEQYF.

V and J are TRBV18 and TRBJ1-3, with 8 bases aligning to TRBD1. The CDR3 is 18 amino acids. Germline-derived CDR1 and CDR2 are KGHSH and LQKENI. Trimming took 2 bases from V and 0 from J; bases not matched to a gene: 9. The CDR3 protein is CASSPTAGQGASGNTIYF. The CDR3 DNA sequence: TGTGCCAGCTCACCAACAGCTGGTCAGGGGGCCTCTGGAAACACCATATATTTT. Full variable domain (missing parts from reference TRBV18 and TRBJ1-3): NAGVMQNPRHLVRRRGQEARLRCSPMKGHSHVYWYRQLPEEGLKFMVYLQKENIIDESGMPKERFSAEFPKEGPSILRIQQVVRGDSAAYFCASSPTAGQGASGNTIYFGEGSWLTVV.

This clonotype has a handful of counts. CDR3 in amino acids: CASTGQPYEQYF. The CDR3 DNA reads as TGTGCCAGCACGGGCCAACCATACGAGCAGTACTTC. This chain joins TRBV2 and TRBJ2-7; D is unresolved. Trimming left V 7 bases short and J 4 bases short, with 11 bases between. The CDR3 consists of 12 residues. Looked up from germline, CDR1 is SNHLY and CDR2 is FYNNEI.

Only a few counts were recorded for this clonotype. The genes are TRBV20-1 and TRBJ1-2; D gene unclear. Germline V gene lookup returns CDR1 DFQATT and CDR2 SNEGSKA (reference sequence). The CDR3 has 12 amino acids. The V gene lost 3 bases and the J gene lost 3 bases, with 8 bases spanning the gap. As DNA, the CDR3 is TGCAGTGCTAGTTTATCAGACTATGGCTACACCTTC. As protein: CSASLSDYGYTF.

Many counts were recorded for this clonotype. The CDR3 DNA reads as TGCAGTGCTAGACTAGCGGGACTCGACGAGCAGTACTTC. Translated, it gives CSARLAGLDEQYF. This sequence joins TRBV20-1 and TRBJ2-7; TRBD2 agrees at 9 bases. Trimming cost V 2 bases and J 5 bases; bases outside gene matches: 4. CDR1 DFQATT and CDR2 SNEGSKA come from the germline V gene (reference sequence). The CDR3 totals 13 residues.

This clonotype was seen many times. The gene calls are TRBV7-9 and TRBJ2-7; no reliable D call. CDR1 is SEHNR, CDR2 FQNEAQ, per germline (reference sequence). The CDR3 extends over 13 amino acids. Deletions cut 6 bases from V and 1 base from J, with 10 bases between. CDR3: CASRRDSSYEQYF. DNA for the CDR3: TGTGCCAGCAGGCGCGACTCGTCCTACGAGCAGTACTTC.

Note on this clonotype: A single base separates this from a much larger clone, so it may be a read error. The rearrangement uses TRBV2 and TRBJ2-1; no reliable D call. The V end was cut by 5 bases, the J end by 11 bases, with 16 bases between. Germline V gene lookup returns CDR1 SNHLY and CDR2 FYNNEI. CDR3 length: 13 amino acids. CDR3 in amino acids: CASSPDPRRKQFF. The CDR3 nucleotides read TGTGCCAGCAGTCCAGATCCCCGCCGGAAGCAGTTCTTC.

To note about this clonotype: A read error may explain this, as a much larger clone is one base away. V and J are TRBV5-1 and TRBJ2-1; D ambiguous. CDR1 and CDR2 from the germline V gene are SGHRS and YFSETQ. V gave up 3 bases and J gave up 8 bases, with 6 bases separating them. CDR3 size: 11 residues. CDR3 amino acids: CASSWVDEQFF. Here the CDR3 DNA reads TGCGCCAGCAGCTGGGTAGATGAGCAGTTCTTC.